This T cell receptor beta chain was obtained from a study of blood T cells in healthy people across ages (dated by TCRdb to about 2015). General notes on the study: In model experiments, template switching captured roughly one uniquely barcoded TCR beta cDNA molecule for every two T cells. Age-related changes in TCR beta repertoire diversity were measured in the study by deep sequencing normalized with unique cDNA molecular identifiers. To avoid experimental bias, donors of different ages were distributed randomly across sequencing lanes. The study analyzed two additional independent replicas of 1 million unique cDNA reads from the same blood draw for two donors, one aged 18 to 30 and one aged 80 or older. The donors were divided into four age groups: young (average approximately 15 years), middle-aged (about 40), aged (about 60) and long-lived (around 87). On the study overall, not on this receptor specifically: Since profiling was done on bulk unsorted PBMCs, naive and antigen-experienced compartments could not be conclusively compared. Donor CMV infection status was unknown, potentially confounding age-related changes in expanded clonotypes. Total diversity estimates from one million sequenced T cells were considered lower bounds and underestimates. Observed TCR beta diversity per million T cells fell roughly linearly with age, and a significant reduction was already apparent by age roughly 40. There was a strong correlation between observed TCR beta diversity and the percentage of naive T cells measured by flow cytometry. Compared with the aged group, more naive CD4+ T cells, fewer expanded clones and increased TCR diversity were shown by the long-lived group, suggesting age selection.

The library was built by means of 5' RACE. The run used an Illumina HiSeq 2500. A second PCR of roughly 6 to 11 cycles was run with a J-beta primer mix and a sample-barcoded 5' primer. Each TCR beta cDNA molecule received a unique molecular identifier from a template-switch 5' adaptor carrying 12 random nucleotides. Each sample yielded at least 2.5 million CDR3-containing paired-end reads. First-strand cDNA synthesis was performed from all RNA using the Mint cDNA synthesis kit, with priming by a TRBC-specific oligonucleotide. All cDNA was treated with uracil-DNA glycosylase and then went through a first 18-cycle PCR with the universal primers M1SS and BC2_uni_R. In the paper's pipeline: For normalization, 1 million high-quality reads, each with a distinct molecular identifier, were randomly selected from each sample. Reads sharing molecular identifiers were discarded rather than binned into consensus sequences. MiTCR, with a Q25 quality threshold and the strictest error-elimination algorithm, was used for CDR3 identification, clonotype clustering and error correction. A nonparametric unseen species model with Euler transformation was used to estimate lower-bound total TCR beta diversity. The public reads were run again by TCRdb, first through fastp at Q25 and then through MiXCR, and only productive beta chains were kept. Rows are unified per CDR3 protein, each entry keeping the most common DNA and genes. TCRdb, not the authors, supplied the V and J calls. The sample table records roughly 1,300,000 distinct CDR3 sequences; almost 60% of these occur just once. The top ten constitute about 6.7% of the sample.

The CDR3 covers 14 residues, taking in both the cysteine and the phenylalanine. Of the read, only the CDR3 DNA is kept; its 42 bases are in frame from base 1. Ends trimmed: V by 0 bases, J by 6 bases; bases unmatched to a gene: 4. The CDR1 and CDR2 encoded by the germline V gene are MNHEY and SVGAGI. Comments on this clonotype: The antigen it recognizes is unknown. The record has no base qualities; no much larger clone is one base away.

Donors were 30 to 45 systemically healthy Caucasian individuals from Russia aged roughly 6 to 95 years. Ten milliliters of peripheral blood were drawn from each donor into EDTA-treated Vacutainer tubes. Ficoll-Paque density-gradient centrifugation was used to isolate PBMCs, with at least 6.5 million per sample. Total RNA was extracted from PBMCs with Trizol reagent, with at least 6 micrograms obtained per sample. Naive CD45RAhigh/CD27high T cell percentages were measured by flow cytometry on a PBMC aliquot from every donor. The sample comprised blood. This TCR came from a man younger than 35 in good health. Here the chain combines TRBV6-5 and TRBJ1-2, with 7 middle bases fitting TRBD1. The nucleotides read TGTGCCAGCAGTTACTCTCGACAGGGAAATGGCTACACCTTC. This codes for CASSYSRQGNGYTF.